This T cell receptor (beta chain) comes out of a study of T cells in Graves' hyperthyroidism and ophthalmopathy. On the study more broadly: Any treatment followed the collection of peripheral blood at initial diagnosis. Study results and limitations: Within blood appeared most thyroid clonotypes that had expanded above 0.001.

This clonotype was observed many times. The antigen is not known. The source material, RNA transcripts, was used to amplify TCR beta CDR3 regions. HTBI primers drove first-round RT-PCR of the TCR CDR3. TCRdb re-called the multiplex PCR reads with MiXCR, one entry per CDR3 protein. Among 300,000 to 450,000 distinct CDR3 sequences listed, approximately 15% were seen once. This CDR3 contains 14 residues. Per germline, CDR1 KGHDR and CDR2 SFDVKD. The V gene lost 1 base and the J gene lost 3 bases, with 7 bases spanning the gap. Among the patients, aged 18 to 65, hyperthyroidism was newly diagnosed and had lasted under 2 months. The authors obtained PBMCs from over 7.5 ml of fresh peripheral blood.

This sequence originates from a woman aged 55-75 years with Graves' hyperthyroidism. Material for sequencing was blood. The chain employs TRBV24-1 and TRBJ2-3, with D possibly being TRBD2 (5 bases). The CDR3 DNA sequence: TGTGCCACCAGTGATTTCGGAGGAACAGATACGCAGTATTTT. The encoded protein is CATSDFGGTDTQYF.